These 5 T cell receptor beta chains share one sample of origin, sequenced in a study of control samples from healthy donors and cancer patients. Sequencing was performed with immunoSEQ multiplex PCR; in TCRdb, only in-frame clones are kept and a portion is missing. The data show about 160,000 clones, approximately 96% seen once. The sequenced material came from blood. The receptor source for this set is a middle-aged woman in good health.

The CDR3 region is CASSQGLSGASVADTQYF. The CDR3 DNA sequence: TGCGCCAGCAGCCAAGGGCTTTCGGGGGCGTCTGTCGCAGATACGCAGTATTTT. The chain recombines TRBV4-1 with TRBJ2-3, with D perhaps assigned TRBD1 or TRBD2 (6 bases each). The germline CDR1 and CDR2 sequences are MGHRA and YSYEKL. V was clipped by 1 base and J by 4 bases, with 21 bases between them. The length of the CDR3 is 18 residues.

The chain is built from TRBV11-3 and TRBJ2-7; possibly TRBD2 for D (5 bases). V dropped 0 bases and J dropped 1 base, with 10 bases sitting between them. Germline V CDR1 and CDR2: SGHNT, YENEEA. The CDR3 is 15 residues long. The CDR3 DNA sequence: TGTGCCAGCAGCTTAGATAGCGACACGTCCTACGAGCAGTACTTC. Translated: CASSLDSDTSYEQYF.

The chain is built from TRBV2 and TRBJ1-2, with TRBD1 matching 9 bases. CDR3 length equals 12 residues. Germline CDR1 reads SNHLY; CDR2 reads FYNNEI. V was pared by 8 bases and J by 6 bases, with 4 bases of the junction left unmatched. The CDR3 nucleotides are TGTGCCAGCCGGGGACAGGGTAATGGCTACACCTTC. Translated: CASRGQGNGYTF.

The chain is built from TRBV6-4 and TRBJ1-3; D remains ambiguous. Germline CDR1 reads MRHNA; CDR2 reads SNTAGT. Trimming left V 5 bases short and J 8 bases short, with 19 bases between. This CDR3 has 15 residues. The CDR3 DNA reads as TGTGCCAGCAGTCTTCCTCTTGGCCCTAGAGACACCATATATTTT. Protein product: CASSLPLGPRDTIYF.

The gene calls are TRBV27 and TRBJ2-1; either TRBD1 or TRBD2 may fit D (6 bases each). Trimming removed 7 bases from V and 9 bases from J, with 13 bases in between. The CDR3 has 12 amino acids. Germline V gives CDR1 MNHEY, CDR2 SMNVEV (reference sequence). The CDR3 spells CASNQGGREQFF. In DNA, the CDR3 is TGTGCCAGCAATCAAGGGGGGCGTGAGCAGTTCTTC.